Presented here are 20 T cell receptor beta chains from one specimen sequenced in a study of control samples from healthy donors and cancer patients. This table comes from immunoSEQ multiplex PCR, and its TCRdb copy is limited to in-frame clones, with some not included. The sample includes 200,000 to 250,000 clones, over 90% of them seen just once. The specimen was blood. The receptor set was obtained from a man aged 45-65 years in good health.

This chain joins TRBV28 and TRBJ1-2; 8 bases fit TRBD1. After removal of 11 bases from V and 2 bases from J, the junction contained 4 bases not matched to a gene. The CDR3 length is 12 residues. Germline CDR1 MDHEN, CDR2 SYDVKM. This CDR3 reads CASRQGNYGYTF. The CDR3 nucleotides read TGTGCCTCACGACAGGGGAACTATGGCTACACCTTC.

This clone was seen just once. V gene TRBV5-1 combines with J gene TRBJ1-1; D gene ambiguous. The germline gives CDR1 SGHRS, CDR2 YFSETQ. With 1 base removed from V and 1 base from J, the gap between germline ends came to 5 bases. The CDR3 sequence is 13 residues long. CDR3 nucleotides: TGCGCCAGCAGCTTGTACTCGAACACTGAAGCTTTCTTT. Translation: CASSLYSNTEAFF.

The CDR3 coding sequence is TGTGCCAGCAGCTTGTCGGCAGGGGGCATCTATGGCTACACCTTC. This translates into CASSLSAGGIYGYTF. This chain uses TRBV5-5 with TRBJ1-2; 8 bases map to TRBD1. Losses at the gene ends were 1 base for V and 4 bases for J; bases not matched to a gene: 6. Germline V gene data show CDR1 as SGHKS and CDR2 as YYEKEE (reference sequence). The CDR3 runs 15 residues.

The CDR3 DNA is TGTGCCAGCAGAACGCGACAGGATACGGCCCAGCATTTT. Translated: CASRTRQDTAQHF. V gene TRBV2 combines with J gene TRBJ1-5, with a possible D match to TRBD1 (6 bases). The CDR3 covers 13 residues. V lost 6 bases and J 11 bases, leaving 17 bases between the germline ends. Germline lookup yields CDR1 SNHLY and CDR2 FYNNEI.

Here the CDR3 reads CASTQGGPGPPEAFF. Here the CDR3 DNA reads TGTGCCAGCACACAGGGGGGCCCCGGCCCCCCTGAAGCTTTCTTT. The chain recombines TRBV6-5 with TRBJ1-1; 8 bases align to TRBD1. Germline loops: CDR1 MNHEY, CDR2 SVGAGI. This CDR3 has 15 residues. V gave up 7 bases and J gave up 6 bases; unmatched junction bases: 13.

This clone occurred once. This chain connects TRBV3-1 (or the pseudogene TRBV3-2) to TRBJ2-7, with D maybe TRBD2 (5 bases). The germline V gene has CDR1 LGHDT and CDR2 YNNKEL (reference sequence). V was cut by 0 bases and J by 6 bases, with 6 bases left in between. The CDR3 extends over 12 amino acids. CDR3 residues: CASSQEGGEQYV. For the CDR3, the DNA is TGTGCCAGCAGCCAAGAAGGAGGCGAGCAGTACGTC.

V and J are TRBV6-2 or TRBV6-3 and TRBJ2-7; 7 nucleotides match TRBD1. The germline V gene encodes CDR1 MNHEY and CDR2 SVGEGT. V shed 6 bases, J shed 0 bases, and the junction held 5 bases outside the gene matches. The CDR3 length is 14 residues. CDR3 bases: TGTGCCAGCAGGTACCCAGGGGGCTCCTACGAGCAGTACTTC. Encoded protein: CASRYPGGSYEQYF.

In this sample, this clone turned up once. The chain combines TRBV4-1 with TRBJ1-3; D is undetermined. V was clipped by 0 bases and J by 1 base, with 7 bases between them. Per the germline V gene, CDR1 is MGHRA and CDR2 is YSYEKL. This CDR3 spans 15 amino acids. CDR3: CASSQDYGSGNTIYF. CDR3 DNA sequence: TGCGCCAGCAGCCAAGATTACGGGTCTGGAAACACCATATATTTT.

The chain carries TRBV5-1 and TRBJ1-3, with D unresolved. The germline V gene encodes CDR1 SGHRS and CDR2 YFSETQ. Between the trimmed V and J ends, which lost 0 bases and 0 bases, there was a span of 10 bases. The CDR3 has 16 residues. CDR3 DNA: TGCGCCAGCAGCTTGGGGCAGGCACTCTCTGGAAACACCATATATTTT. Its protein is CASSLGQALSGNTIYF.

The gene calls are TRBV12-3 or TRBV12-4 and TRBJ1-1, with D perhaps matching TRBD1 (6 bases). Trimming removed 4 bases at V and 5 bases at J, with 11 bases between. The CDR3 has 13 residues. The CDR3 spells CASSSTGKTEAFF. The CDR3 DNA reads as TGTGCCAGCAGTTCAACAGGGAAGACTGAAGCTTTCTTT.

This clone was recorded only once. CDR3 protein: CATRLGRQSSYNEQFF. The CDR3 bases are TGTGCCACCCGACTGGGACGACAGTCCTCCTACAATGAGCAGTTCTTC. The chain recombines TRBV28 with TRBJ2-1; the D gene could be TRBD1 or TRBD2 (5 bases each). This CDR3 spans 16 amino acids. Germline V gene sequence: CDR1 MDHEN, CDR2 SYDVKM. V was trimmed by 10 bases and J by 0 bases, leaving 19 bases between them.

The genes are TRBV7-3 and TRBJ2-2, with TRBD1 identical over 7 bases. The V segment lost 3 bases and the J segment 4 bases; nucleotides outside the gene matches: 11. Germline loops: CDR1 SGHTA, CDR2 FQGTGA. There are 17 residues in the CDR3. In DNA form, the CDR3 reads TGTGCCAGCAGCTTGTCCCATGACAGGGTGGGCACCGGGGAGCTGTTTTTT. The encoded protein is CASSLSHDRVGTGELFF. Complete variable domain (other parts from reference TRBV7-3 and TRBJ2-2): GAGVSQTPSNKVTEKGKYVELRCDPISGHTALYWYRQSLGQGPEFLIYFQGTGAADDSGLPNDRFFAVRPEGSVSTLKIQRTERGDSAVYLCASSLSHDRVGTGELFFGEGSRLTVL.

CDR3 nucleotide sequence: TGTGCCAGCTCACCACCGGGACTAGCCTCTGAGCAGTTCTTC. It specifies CASSPPGLASEQFF. The chain employs TRBV18 and TRBJ2-1, with 9 bases aligning to TRBD2. CDR3 length: 14 amino acids. Unmatched junction bases numbered 3, after V lost 0 bases and J lost 9 bases. Germline CDR1 is KGHSH and CDR2 is LQKENI.

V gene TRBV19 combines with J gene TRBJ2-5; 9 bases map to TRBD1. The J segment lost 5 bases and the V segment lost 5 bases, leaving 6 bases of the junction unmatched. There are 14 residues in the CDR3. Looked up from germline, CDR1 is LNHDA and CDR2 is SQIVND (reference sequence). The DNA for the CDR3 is TGTGCCAGTAGTCCAGGGACAGGGCACGAGACCCAGTACTTC. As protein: CASSPGTGHETQYF.

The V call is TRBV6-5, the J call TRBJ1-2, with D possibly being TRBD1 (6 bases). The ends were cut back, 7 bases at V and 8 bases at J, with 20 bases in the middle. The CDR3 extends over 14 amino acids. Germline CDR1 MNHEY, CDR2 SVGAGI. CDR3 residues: CASNFQTGPRGYTF. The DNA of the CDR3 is TGTGCCAGCAATTTCCAGACAGGACCTAGGGGCTACACCTTC.

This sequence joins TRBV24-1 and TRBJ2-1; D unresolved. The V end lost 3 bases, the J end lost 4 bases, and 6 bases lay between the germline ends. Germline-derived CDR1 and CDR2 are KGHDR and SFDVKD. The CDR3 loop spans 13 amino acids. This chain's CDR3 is CATSDAQYNEQFF. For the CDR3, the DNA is TGTGCCACCAGTGATGCGCAGTACAATGAGCAGTTCTTC.

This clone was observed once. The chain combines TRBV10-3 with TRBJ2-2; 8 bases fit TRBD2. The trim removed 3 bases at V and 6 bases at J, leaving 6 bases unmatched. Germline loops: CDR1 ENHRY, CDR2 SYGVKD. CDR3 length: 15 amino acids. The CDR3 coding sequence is TGTGCCATCAGTGAATCCAGCGGGGGTTCCGGGGAGCTGTTTTTT. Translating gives CAISESSGGSGELFF.

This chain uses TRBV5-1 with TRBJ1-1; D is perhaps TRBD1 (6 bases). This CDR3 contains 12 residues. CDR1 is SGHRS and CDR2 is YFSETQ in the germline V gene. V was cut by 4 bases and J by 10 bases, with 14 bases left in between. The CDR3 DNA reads TGCGCCAGCAGCGCGGGGGCATATGGAGCTTTCTTT. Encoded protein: CASSAGAYGAFF.

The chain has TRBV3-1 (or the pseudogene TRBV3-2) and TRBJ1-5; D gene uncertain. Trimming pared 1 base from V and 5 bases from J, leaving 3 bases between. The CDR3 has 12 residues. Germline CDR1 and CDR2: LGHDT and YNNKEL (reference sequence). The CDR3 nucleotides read TGTGCCAGCAGCCAAGCCGATCAGCCCCAGCATTTT. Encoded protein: CASSQADQPQHF.

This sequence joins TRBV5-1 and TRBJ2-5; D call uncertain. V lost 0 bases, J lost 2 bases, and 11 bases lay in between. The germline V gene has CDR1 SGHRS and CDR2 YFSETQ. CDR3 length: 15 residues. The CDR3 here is CASSLVYRKQETQYF. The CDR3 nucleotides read TGCGCCAGCAGCTTGGTTTATCGGAAACAAGAGACCCAGTACTTC.